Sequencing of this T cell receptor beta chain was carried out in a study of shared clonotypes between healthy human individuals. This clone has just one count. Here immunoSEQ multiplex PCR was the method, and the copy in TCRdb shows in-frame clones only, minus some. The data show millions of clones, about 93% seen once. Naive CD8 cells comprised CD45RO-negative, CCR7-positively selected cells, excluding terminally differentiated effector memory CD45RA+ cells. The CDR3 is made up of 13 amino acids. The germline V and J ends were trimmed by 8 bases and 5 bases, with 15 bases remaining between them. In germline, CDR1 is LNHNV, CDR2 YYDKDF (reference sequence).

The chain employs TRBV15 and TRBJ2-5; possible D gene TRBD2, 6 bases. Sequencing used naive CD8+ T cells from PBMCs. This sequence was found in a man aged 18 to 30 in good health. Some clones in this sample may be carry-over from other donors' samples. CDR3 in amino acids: CATDGGPRETQYF. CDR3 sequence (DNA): TGTGCCACCGACGGAGGGCCGCGCGAGACCCAGTACTTC.